Following are 5 T cell receptor beta chains from one sample sequenced in a study of T cell responses to AZD1222 COVID-19 vaccine. Produced via immunoSEQ multiplex PCR; TCRdb's table is partial and in-frame only. The table shows about 82,000 clones, with around 89% occurring only once. This material consisted of peripheral blood, taken on day 0 of AZD1222 vaccination. Source of these receptors: an adult in good health.

V gene TRBV6-2 or TRBV6-3 combines with J gene TRBJ1-1, with a possible D match to TRBD1 (6 bases). From germline, CDR1 is MNHEY and CDR2 SVGEGT. The CDR3 has 17 amino acids. V gave up 4 bases and J gave up 0 bases, with 18 bases separating them. The CDR3 DNA sequence: TGTGCCAGCAGTTTATTGGACAGCCAAATTATGAACACTGAAGCTTTCTTT. Encoded protein: CASSLLDSQIMNTEAFF.

The chain recombines TRBV9 with TRBJ1-3; D remains unclear. V was trimmed by 3 bases and J by 0 bases, leaving 10 bases between them. Germline CDR1 reads SGDLS; CDR2 reads YYNGEE. The CDR3 is 15 residues long. The CDR3 here is CASSAGLSSGNTIYF. CDR3 coding DNA: TGTGCCAGCAGCGCCGGGTTGAGCTCTGGAAACACCATATATTTT.

The rearrangement joins TRBV10-1 to TRBJ1-5; no reliable D call. This CDR3 comprises 14 residues. In germline, CDR1 is WNHNN, CDR2 SYGVQD (reference sequence). V gave up 7 bases and J gave up 0 bases, with 10 bases separating them. The CDR3 DNA reads as TGCGCCAGCATAAGAGGAAATAGCAATCAGCCCCAGCATTTT. Translated, it gives CASIRGNSNQPQHF.

CDR3 in amino acids: CASSTTGGGEKLFF. CDR3 DNA: TGTGCCAGCAGCACCACAGGGGGTGGCGAAAAACTGTTTTTT. The chain carries TRBV28 and TRBJ1-4; 8 positions agree with TRBD1. Germline loops: CDR1 MDHEN, CDR2 SYDVKM. The CDR3 has 14 amino acids. J gave up 8 bases and V 6 bases, and 8 bases lay outside the gene matches.

The chain is built from TRBV3-1 (or the pseudogene TRBV3-2) and TRBJ1-3; D call uncertain. Germline V gene sequence: CDR1 LGHDT, CDR2 YNNKEL (reference sequence). CDR3 length: 13 residues. V was shortened by 1 base and J by 2 bases, with 3 bases between the two germline ends. In DNA form, the CDR3 reads TGTGCCAGCAGCCAAGGCCCTGGAAACACCATATATTTT. Translating it yields CASSQGPGNTIYF.